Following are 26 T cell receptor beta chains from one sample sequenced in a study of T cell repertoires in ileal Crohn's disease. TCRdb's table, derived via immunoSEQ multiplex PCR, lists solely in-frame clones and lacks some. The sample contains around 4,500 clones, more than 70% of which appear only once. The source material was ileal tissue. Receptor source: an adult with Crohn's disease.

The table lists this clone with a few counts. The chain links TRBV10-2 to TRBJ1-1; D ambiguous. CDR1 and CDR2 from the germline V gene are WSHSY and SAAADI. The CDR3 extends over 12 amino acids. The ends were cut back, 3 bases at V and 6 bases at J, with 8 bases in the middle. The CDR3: CASSDLSAEAFF. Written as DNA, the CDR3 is TGCGCCAGCAGTGATCTCTCAGCTGAAGCTTTCTTT.

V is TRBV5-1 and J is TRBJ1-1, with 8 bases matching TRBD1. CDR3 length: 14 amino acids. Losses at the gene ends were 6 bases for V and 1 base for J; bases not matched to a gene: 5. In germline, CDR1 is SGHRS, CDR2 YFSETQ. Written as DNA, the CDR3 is TGCGCCAGCAATCCGACAGGGGAGAACACTGAAGCTTTCTTT. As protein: CASNPTGENTEAFF. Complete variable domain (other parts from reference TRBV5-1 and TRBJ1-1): KAGVTQTPRYLIKTRGQQVTLSCSPISGHRSVSWYQQTPGQGLQFLFEYFSETQRNKGNFPGRFSGRQFSNSRSEMNVSTLELGDSALYLCASNPTGENTEAFFGQGTRLTVV.

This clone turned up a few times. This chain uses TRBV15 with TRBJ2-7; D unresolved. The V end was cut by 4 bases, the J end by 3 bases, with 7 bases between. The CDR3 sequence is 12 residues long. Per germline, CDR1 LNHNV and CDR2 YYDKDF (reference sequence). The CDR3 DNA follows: TGTGCCACCAGCAAATCGGGCTACGAGCAGTACTTC. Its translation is CATSKSGYEQYF.

CDR3 nucleotide sequence: TGTGCCAGCAGGAACCTCGGGACAGGGGCGAAGAGGGAGCTGTTTTTT. Its protein is CASRNLGTGAKRELFF. This chain connects TRBV28 to TRBJ2-2, with TRBD1 matching 10 bases. The CDR3 is made up of 16 amino acids. V gave up 6 bases and J gave up 9 bases; unmatched junction bases: 13. CDR1 MDHEN and CDR2 SYDVKM come from the germline V gene.

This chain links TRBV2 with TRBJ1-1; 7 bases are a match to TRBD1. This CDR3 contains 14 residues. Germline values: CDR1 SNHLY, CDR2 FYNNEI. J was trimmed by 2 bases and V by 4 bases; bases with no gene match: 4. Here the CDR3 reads CASSATGINTEAFF. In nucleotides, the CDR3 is TGTGCCAGCAGTGCGACAGGGATAAACACTGAAGCTTTCTTT.

The DNA of the CDR3 is TGTGCCAGCAGTTACGCGGGGGGTCGTGCCGAGCAGTACTTC. Translation gives CASSYAGGRAEQYF. The rearrangement links TRBV6-5 to TRBJ2-7, with TRBD2 identical over 8 bases. The germline gives CDR1 MNHEY, CDR2 SVGAGI. This CDR3 comprises 14 residues. The ends lost 2 bases at V and 6 bases at J; junction bases unmatched: 6.

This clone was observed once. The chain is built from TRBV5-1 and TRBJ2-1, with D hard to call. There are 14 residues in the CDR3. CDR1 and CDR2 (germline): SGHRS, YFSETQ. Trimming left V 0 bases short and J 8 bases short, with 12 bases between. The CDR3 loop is CASSLVVRSDEQFF. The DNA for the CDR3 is TGCGCCAGCAGCTTGGTAGTGCGCTCGGATGAGCAGTTCTTC.

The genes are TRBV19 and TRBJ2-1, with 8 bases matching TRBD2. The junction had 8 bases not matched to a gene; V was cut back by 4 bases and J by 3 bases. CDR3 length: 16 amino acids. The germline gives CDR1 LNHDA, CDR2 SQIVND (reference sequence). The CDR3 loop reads CASSTNPSGYYNEQFF. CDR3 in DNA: TGTGCCAGTAGTACAAACCCTAGCGGGTACTACAATGAGCAGTTCTTC.

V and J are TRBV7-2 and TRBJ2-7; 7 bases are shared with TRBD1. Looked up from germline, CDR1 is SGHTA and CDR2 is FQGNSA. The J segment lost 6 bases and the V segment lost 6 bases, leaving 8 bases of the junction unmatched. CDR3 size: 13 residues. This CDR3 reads CASSRDRVSEQYF. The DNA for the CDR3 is TGTGCCAGCAGTCGGGACAGAGTCTCCGAGCAGTACTTC.

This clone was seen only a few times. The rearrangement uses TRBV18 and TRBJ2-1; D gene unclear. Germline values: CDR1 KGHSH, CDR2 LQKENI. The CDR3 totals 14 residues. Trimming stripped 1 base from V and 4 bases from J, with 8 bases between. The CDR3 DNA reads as TGTGCCAGCTCACCACGGTCCGGTTACAATGAGCAGTTCTTC. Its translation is CASSPRSGYNEQFF.

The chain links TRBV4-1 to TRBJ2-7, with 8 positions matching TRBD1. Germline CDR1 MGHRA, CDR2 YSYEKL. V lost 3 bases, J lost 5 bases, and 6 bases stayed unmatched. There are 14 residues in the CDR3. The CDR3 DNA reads TGCGCCAGCAGCCACCGACAGGGGCCGGACGAGCAGTACTTC. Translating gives CASSHRQGPDEQYF.

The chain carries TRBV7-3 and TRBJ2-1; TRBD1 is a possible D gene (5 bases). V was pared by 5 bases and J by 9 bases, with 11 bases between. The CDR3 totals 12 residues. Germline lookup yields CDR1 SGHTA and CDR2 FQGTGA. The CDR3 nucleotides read TGTGCCAGCAGCCAAGACAGTGGTGAGCAGTTCTTC. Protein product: CASSQDSGEQFF.

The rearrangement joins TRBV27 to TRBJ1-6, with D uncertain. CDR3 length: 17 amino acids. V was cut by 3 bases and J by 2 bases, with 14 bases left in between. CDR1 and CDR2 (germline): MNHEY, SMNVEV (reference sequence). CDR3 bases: TGTGCCAGCAGTTTCCAGTTCTCACAGACCTATAATTCACCCCTCCACTTT. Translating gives CASSFQFSQTYNSPLHF.

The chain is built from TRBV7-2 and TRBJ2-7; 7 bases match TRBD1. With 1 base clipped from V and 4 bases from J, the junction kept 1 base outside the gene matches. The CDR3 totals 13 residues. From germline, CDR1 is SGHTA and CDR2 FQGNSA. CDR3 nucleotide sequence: TGTGCCAGCAGCTTAGAGGGGGCGTACGAGCAGTACTTC. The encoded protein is CASSLEGAYEQYF.

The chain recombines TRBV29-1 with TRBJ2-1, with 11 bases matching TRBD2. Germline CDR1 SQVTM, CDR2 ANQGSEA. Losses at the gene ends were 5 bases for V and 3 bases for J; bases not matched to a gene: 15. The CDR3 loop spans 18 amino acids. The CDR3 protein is CSVLLYTETSGDYNEQFF. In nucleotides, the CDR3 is TGCAGCGTTCTTTTATATACGGAGACTAGCGGGGACTACAATGAGCAGTTCTTC.

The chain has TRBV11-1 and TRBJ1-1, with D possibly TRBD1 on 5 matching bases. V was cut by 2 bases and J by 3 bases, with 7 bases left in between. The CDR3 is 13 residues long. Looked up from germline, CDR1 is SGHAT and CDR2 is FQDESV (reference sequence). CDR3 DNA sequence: TGTGCCAGCAGCTTACAGGGCGACACTGAAGCTTTCTTT. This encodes CASSLQGDTEAFF.

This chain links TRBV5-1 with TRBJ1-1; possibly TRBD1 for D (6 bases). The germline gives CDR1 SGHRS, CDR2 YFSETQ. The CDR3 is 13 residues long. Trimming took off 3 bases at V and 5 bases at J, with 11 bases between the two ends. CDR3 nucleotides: TGCGCCAGCAGCTCACAGGGAGAGACTGAAGCTTTCTTT. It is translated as CASSSQGETEAFF. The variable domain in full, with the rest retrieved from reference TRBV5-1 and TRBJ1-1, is KAGVTQTPRYLIKTRGQQVTLSCSPISGHRSVSWYQQTPGQGLQFLFEYFSETQRNKGNFPGRFSGRQFSNSRSEMNVSTLELGDSALYLCASSSQGETEAFFGQGTRLTVV.

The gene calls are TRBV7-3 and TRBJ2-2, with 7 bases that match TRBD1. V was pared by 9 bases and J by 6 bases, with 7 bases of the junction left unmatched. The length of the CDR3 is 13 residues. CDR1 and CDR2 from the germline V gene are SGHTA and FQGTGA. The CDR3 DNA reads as TGTGCCAGTTCTCACAGGGGACCCGGGGAGCTGTTTTTT. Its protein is CASSHRGPGELFF.

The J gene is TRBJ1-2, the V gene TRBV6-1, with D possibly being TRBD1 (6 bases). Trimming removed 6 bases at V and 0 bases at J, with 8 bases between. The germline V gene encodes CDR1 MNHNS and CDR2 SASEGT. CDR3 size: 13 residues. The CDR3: CASRDSSNYGYTF. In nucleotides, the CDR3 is TGTGCCAGCAGGGACAGTTCTAACTATGGCTACACCTTC.

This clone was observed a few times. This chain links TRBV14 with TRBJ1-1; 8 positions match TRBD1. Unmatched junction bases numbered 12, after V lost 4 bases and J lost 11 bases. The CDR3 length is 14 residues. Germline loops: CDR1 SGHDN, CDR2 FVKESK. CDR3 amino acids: CASSLGGQGGRAFF. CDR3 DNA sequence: TGTGCCAGCAGCCTGGGAGGACAGGGAGGTCGTGCTTTCTTT.

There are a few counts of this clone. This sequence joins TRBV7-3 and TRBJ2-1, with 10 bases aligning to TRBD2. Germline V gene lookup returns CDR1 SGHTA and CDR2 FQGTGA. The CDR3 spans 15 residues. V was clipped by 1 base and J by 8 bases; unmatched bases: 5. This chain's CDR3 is CASSLRSGRDHEQFF. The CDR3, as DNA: TGTGCCAGCAGCTTAAGAAGCGGGAGGGACCATGAGCAGTTCTTC.

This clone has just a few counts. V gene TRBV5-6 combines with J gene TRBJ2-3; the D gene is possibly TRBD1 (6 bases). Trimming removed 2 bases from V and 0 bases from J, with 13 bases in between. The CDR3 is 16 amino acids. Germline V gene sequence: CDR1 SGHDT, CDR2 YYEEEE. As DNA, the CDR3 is TGTGCCAGCAGCTTCCGAAGGGGGTATAGCACAGATACGCAGTATTTT. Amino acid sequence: CASSFRRGYSTDTQYF.

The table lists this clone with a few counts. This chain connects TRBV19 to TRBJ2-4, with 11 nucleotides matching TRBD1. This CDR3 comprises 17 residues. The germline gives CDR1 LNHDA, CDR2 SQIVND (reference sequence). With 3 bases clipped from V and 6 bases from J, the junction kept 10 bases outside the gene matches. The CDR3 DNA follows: TGTGCCAGTAGTATCAGGTGGACAGGGGGCGAGGTAAACATTCAGTACTTC. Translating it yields CASSIRWTGGEVNIQYF.

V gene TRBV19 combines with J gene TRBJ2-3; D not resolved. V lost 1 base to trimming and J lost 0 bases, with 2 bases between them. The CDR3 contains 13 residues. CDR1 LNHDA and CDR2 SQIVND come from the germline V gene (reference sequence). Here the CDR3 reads CASSIASTDTQYF. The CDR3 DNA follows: TGTGCCAGTAGTATAGCTAGCACAGATACGCAGTATTTT.

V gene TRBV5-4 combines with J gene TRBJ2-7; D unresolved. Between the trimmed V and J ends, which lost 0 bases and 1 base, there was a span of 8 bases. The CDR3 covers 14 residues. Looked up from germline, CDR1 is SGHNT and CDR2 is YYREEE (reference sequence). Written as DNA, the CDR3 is TGTGCCAGCAGCTTGGGTAAACTTTCCTACGAGCAGTACTTC. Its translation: CASSLGKLSYEQYF. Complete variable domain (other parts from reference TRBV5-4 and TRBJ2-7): ETGVTQSPTHLIKTRGQQVTLRCSSQSGHNTVSWYQQALGQGPQFIFQYYREEENGRGNFPPRFSGLQFPNYSSELNVNALELDDSALYLCASSLGKLSYEQYFGPGTRLTVT.

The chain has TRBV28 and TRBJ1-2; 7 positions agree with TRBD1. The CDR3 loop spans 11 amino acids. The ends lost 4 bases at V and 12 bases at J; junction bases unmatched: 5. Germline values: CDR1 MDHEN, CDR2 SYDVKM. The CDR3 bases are TGTGCCAGCAGTTCCACGACAGGGAACACCTTC. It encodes CASSSTTGNTF.